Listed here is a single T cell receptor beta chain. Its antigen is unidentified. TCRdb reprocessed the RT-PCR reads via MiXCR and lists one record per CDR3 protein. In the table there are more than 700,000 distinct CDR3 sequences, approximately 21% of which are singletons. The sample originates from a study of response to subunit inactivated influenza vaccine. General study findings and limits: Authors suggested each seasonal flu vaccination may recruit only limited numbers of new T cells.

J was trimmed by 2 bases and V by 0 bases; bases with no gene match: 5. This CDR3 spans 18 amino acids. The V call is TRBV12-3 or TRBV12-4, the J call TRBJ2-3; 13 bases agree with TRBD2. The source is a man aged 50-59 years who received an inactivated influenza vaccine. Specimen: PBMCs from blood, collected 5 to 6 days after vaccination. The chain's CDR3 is CASSLASGLAGNTDTQYF. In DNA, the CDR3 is TGTGCCAGCAGTTTAGCCTCGGGACTAGCGGGAAACACAGATACGCAGTATTTT.